One sample yielded the 8 T cell receptor beta chains listed below, sequenced in a study of regulatory T cells in long-lasting Graves disease. iRepertoire HTBI primers and Arm-PCR of CDR3 regions built TCR beta libraries. TCRdb analysed the multiplex PCR reads with MiXCR anew, one entry per CDR3 protein. The sample has more than 300,000 distinct CDR3 sequences, around 15% seen once; the top ten hold about 20%. The time point denotes: newly diagnosed GD, antithyroid drugs for less than 3 months. Preparation of the TCR library used RNA extracted from PBMCs. Specimen: peripheral blood mononuclear cells (PBMCs), collected at new diagnosis, from a patient treated with antithyroid drugs. The origin of the receptors is a female donor with Graves disease.

A remark on this clonotype: This may be a read error, as it is one base from a much larger clone. This is likely a read error, given that the CDR3 carries no conserved phenylalanine or tryptophan at its end. The chain recombines TRBV5-8 with TRBJ1-2; unclear D gene. Trimming left V 0 bases short and J 0 bases short, with 9 bases between. Germline assignment: CDR1 SGHTS and CDR2 YDEGEE. The CDR3 contains 15 residues. DNA of the CDR3: TGTGCCAGCAGCTTGGCGGGGAACGCTAACTATGGCTACACCGTC. It translates to CASSLAGNANYGYTV.

The table lists this clonotype with a few counts. The chain is built from TRBV4-1 and TRBJ1-1; no clear D gene. In germline, CDR1 is MGHRA, CDR2 YSYEKL. Trimming shortened V by 0 bases and J by 6 bases, and 14 bases separated the two germline ends. This CDR3 is built from 15 residues. CDR3 DNA sequence: TGCGCCAGCAGCCAAGAACCGGGTTCCATGGCTGAAGCTTTCTTT. It yields the protein CASSQEPGSMAEAFF.

V is TRBV19 and J is TRBJ1-5; the D is unclear. V was pared by 3 bases and J by 2 bases, with 23 bases between. The CDR3 has 19 amino acids. Per germline, CDR1 LNHDA and CDR2 SQIVND (reference sequence). The CDR3 is CASSIRTDLTVLGNQPQHF. The CDR3 region has the DNA TGTGCCAGTAGTATCCGGACGGACCTAACGGTCCTAGGCAATCAGCCCCAGCATTTT.

This clonotype was detected ten times or more. This chain joins TRBV5-4 and TRBJ1-1, with TRBD1 matching over 9 bases. The CDR3 is made up of 14 amino acids. Trimming took 7 bases from V and 3 from J; bases not matched to a gene: 7. Germline V gene data show CDR1 as SGHNT and CDR2 as YYREEE (reference sequence). The CDR3 nucleotides are TGTGCCAGCGTAAGACAGGGGGTAGACACTGAAGCTTTCTTT. Translating it yields CASVRQGVDTEAFF.

Turning to this clonotype: A much larger clone differs from this one at a single base, so this may be a read error. The V gene is TRBV5-6, the J gene TRBJ2-2, with D possibly matching TRBD2 (5 bases). CDR1 and CDR2 (germline): SGHDT, YYEEEE. The CDR3 is made up of 17 amino acids. This CDR3 is CASSLTSFFTHTGELVF. The CDR3 coding sequence is TGTGCCAGCAGCTTGACTAGTTTCTTCACGCACACCGGGGAGCTGGTTTTT.

The V and J genes are TRBV7-2 and TRBJ1-4; perhaps TRBD1 as D (6 bases). Trimming left V 5 bases short and J 8 bases short, with 21 bases between. The CDR3 runs 16 residues. CDR1 and CDR2 (germline): SGHTA, FQGNSA. For the CDR3, the DNA is TGTGCCAGCAGCCATCCCGGCGGGGGGCCCGGCGAAAAACTGTTTTTT. Its protein product is CASSHPGGGPGEKLFF.

This clonotype showed up just a few times. J is TRBJ2-1 and V is TRBV6-1; D gene unclear. The V gene's germline CDR1 is MNHNS and CDR2 SASEGT. The CDR3 spans 15 residues. The ends were cut back, 6 bases at V and 5 bases at J, with 17 bases in the middle. The CDR3 protein is CASRNAGPSHNEQFF. CDR3 sequence (DNA): TGTGCCAGCAGGAACGCCGGGCCATCCCACAATGAGCAGTTCTTC.

The chain carries TRBV7-2 and TRBJ1-6, with 10 bases lining up with TRBD1. The CDR3 covers 15 residues. The ends lost 5 bases at V and 10 bases at J; junction bases unmatched: 8. Germline loops: CDR1 SGHTA, CDR2 FQGNSA. The CDR3 coding sequence is TGTGCCAGCAGCCCAGTCGGGACAGGGGTCTCACCCCTCCACTTT. Amino acid sequence: CASSPVGTGVSPLHF. Looking up the rest from reference TRBV7-2 and TRBJ1-6 gives the full variable domain: GAGVSQSPSNKVTEKGKDVELRCDPISGHTALYWYRQSLGQGLEFLIYFQGNSAPDKSGLPSDRFSAERTGGSVSTLTIQRTQQEDSAVYLCASSPVGTGVSPLHFGNGTRLTVT.